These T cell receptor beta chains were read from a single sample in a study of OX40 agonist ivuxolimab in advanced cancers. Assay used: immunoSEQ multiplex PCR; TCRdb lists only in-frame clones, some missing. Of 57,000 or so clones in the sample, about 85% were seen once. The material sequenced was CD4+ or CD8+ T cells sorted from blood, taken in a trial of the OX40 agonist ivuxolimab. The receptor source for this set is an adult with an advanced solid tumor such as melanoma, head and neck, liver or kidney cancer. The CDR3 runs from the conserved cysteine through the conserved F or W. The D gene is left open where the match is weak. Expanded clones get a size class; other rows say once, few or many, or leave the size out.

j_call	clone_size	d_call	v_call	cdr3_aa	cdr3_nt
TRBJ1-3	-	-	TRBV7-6	CASSSFSGTQNTIYF	TGTGCCAGCAGCTCCTTCTCGGGCACCCAAAACACCATATATTTT
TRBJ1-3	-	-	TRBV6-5	CASSYGRDSGNTIYF	TGTGCCAGCAGTTACGGCAGGGACTCTGGAAACACCATATATTTT
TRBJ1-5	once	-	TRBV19	CASSIELTREDQPQHF	TGTGCCAGTAGTATAGAACTTACCAGGGAGGATCAGCCCCAGCATTTT
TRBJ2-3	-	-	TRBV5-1	CASSLEAGSADTQYF	TGCGCCAGCAGCTTGGAGGCGGGGTCAGCAGATACGCAGTATTTT
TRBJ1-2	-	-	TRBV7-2	CASSQLAYGYTF	TGTGCCAGCAGTCAATTGGCTTACGGCTACACCTTC
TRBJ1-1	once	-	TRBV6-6	CASSYMGGGNTEAFF	TGTGCCAGCAGTTACATGGGGGGAGGGAACACTGAAGCTTTCTTT
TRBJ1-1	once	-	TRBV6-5	CASSYEGGHTEAFF	TGTGCCAGCAGTTATGAAGGGGGTCACACTGAAGCTTTCTTT
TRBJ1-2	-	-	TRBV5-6	CASSPGTYDNYGYTF	TGTGCCAGCAGCCCCGGGACTTACGATAACTATGGCTACACCTTC
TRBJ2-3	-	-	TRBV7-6	CASSLYVDQGRDTQYF	TGTGCCAGCAGCCTCTACGTAGACCAAGGTCGAGATACGCAGTATTTT
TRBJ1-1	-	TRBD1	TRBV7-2	CASRPRDRFKAFF	TGTGCCAGCAGGCCCCGGGACAGATTTAAGGCTTTCTTT
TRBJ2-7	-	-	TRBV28	CASRKTSSYEQYF	TGTGCCAGCAGGAAAACTAGTTCCTACGAGCAGTACTTC
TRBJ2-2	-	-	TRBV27	CASSLDSTGELFF	TGTGCCAGCAGTTTAGACAGCACCGGGGAGCTGTTTTTT
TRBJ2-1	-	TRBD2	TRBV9	CASSVSGDPYNEQFF	TGTGCCAGCAGCGTTAGCGGGGACCCTTACAATGAGCAGTTCTTC
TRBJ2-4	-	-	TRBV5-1	CASRGQGGDIQYF	TGCGCCAGCAGAGGTCAGGGAGGAGACATTCAGTACTTC
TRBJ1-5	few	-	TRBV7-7	CAKDRYQPQHF	TGTGCCAAGGACCGCTATCAGCCCCAGCATTTT
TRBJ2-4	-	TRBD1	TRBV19	CASNRGRENIQYF	TGTGCCAGTAACAGGGGCCGAGAAAACATTCAGTACTTC
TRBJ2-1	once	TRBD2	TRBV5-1	CASSLGTSGNEQFF	TGCGCCAGCAGCTTGGGGACTAGCGGCAATGAGCAGTTCTTC
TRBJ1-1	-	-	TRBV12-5	CASSSREDTEAFF	TGTGCTAGCAGTTCCAGGGAGGACACTGAAGCTTTCTTT
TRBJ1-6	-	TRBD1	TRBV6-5	CASIGDRGNSPLHF	TGTGCCAGCATTGGAGACAGGGGTAATTCACCCCTCCACTTT
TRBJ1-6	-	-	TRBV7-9	CASSLGGFYSPLHF	TGTGCCAGCAGCTTAGGTGGTTTCTATTCACCCCTCCACTTT
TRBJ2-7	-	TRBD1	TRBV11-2	CASSLGTANYEQYF	TGTGCCAGCAGCCTAGGGACAGCGAACTACGAGCAGTACTTC
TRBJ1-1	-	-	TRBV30	CAWSGRPGDTEAFF	TGTGCCTGGAGTGGGCGGCCGGGAGACACTGAAGCTTTCTTT
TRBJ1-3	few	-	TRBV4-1	CASSLGPRSGNTIYF	TGCGCCAGCAGTCTTGGACCGCGCTCTGGAAACACCATATATTTT
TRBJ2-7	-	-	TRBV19	CASSATSQGSYEQYF	TGTGCCAGTAGTGCAACGAGCCAGGGGTCCTACGAGCAGTACTTC
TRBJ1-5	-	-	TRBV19	CASSIEGIYQPQHF	TGTGCCAGTAGTATAGAGGGGATTTATCAGCCCCAGCATTTT
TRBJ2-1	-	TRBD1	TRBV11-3	CASIGNRGLGNEQFF	TGTGCCAGCATAGGAAACAGGGGGCTGGGAAATGAGCAGTTCTTC
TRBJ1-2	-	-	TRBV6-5	CASSPLTVMYGYTF	TGTGCCAGTAGCCCCCTCACCGTTATGTATGGCTACACCTTC
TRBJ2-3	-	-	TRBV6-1	CASRHRTIPTDTQYF	TGTGCCAGCAGACACAGGACAATCCCAACAGATACGCAGTATTTT
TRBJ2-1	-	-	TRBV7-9	CASSLSYNEQFF	TGTGCCAGCAGCTTAAGCTACAATGAGCAGTTCTTC
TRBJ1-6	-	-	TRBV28	CASRLNRSPLHF	TGTGCCAGCAGACTGAACCGGTCACCCCTCCACTTT
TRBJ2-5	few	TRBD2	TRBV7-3	CASTIPPSGASETQYF	TGTGCCAGCACCATTCCCCCTAGCGGGGCATCGGAGACCCAGTACTTC
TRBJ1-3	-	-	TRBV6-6	CATSPAQLNTIYF	TGTGCCACTTCCCCGGCGCAGTTAAACACCATATATTTT
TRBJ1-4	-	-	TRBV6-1	CASSGRLREKLFF	TGTGCCAGCTCTGGACGGCTCAGGGAAAAACTGTTTTTT
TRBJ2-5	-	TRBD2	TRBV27	CASSPQLAGGEETQYF	TGTGCCAGCAGTCCTCAGCTAGCGGGGGGCGAAGAGACCCAGTACTTC
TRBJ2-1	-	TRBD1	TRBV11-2	CASSRRTGYHNEQFF	TGTGCCAGCAGCCGCCGGACAGGGTATCACAATGAGCAGTTCTTC
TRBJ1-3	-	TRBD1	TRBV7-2	CASSSGTGAGNTIYF	TGTGCCAGCAGCTCCGGGACAGGGGCAGGAAACACCATATATTTT
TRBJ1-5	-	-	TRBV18	CASSPQERQSNQPQHF	TGTGCCAGCTCACCACAGGAGAGACAGAGCAATCAGCCCCAGCATTTT
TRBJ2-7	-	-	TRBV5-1	CASSFPSNEQYF	TGCGCCAGCAGCTTCCCTTCGAACGAGCAGTACTTC
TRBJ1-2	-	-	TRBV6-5	CASSYRDTNGYTF	TGTGCCAGCAGTTACAGGGACACGAATGGCTACACCTTC
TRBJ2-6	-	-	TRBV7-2	CASRGPISGANVLTF	TGTGCCAGCAGGGGGCCTATATCTGGGGCCAACGTCCTGACTTTC
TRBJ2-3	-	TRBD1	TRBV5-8	CASSLGRQGPSTDTQYF	TGTGCCAGCAGCTTGGGTCGACAGGGTCCTAGCACAGATACGCAGTATTTT
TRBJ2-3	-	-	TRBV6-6	CASSLTPDTQYF	TGTGCCAGCAGCTTGACCCCAGATACGCAGTATTTT
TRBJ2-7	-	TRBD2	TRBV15	CATSRERPGLASYEQYF	TGTGCCACCAGCAGGGAGAGACCGGGACTAGCCTCCTACGAGCAGTACTTC
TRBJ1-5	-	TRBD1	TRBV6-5	CASRWGTGADQPQHF	TGTGCCAGCCGGTGGGGGACAGGGGCCGATCAGCCCCAGCATTTT
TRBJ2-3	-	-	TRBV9	CASSVEGDGAQYF	TGTGCCAGCAGCGTAGAGGGGGACGGTGCGCAGTATTTT
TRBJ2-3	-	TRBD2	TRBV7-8	CASRTKSGGVDTQYF	TGTGCCAGCAGAACGAAGTCGGGGGGGGTAGATACGCAGTATTTT
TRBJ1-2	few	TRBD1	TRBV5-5	CASSITGDGYTF	TGTGCCAGCAGCATAACAGGGGATGGCTACACCTTC
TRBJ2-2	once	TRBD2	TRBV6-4	CASSRAGDTGELFF	TGTGCCAGCAGTAGAGCGGGGGACACCGGGGAGCTGTTTTTT
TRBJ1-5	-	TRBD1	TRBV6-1	CASSNQGANQPQHF	TGTGCCAGCAGTAACCAGGGGGCCAATCAGCCCCAGCATTTT
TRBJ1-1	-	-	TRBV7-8	CASSSLSYTEAFF	TGTGCCAGCAGCTCCTTATCCTACACTGAAGCTTTCTTT
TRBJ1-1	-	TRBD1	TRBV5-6	CASSSKLTGQLVTEAFF	TGTGCCAGCAGCTCGAAACTTACGGGACAGCTTGTCACTGAAGCTTTCTTT
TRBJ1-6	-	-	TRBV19	CATAQRGARNNSPLHF	TGTGCCACGGCTCAAAGGGGGGCGCGGAATAATTCACCCCTCCACTTT
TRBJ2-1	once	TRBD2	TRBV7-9	CASSLVRAGGLLDEQFF	TGTGCCAGCAGCTTAGTTCGAGCGGGGGGCCTGTTGGATGAGCAGTTCTTC
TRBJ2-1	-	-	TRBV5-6	CASSFLSQGSEEFF	TGTGCCAGCAGCTTCCTTTCCCAGGGTTCGGAGGAGTTCTTC
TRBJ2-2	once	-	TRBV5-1	CASRGDPANTGELFF	TGCGCCAGCAGGGGGGACCCCGCGAACACCGGGGAGCTGTTTTTT